These T cell receptor beta chains were read from a single sample in a study of blood T cell repertoires in COVID-19. The assay was immunoSEQ multiplex PCR, and TCRdb's table has in-frame clones only and misses some. The sample includes 250,000 to 350,000 clones, around nine tenths of them seen just once. Specimen: peripheral blood. The receptor source for this set is a woman aged 60 to 75 with acute or convalescent COVID-19. CDR3s include the opening cysteine and the closing phenylalanine or tryptophan. The order of the fields is D gene, V gene, clone size, J gene, CDR3 protein, CDR3 DNA. The D gene is left open where the match is weak. Size is omitted from some rows. Given values are once, few, many or a class for expanded clones.

D gene: TRBD1; V gene: TRBV11-1; clone size: once; J gene: TRBJ1-4; CDR3 protein: CASSPGGGKLFF; CDR3 DNA: TGTGCCAGCAGCCCAGGGGGAGGAAAACTGTTTTTT
D gene: .; V gene: TRBV19; clone size: .; J gene: TRBJ1-2; CDR3 protein: CASSIAPDGNIDGYTF; CDR3 DNA: TGTGCCAGTAGTATAGCCCCGGACGGGAACATCGATGGCTACACCTTC
D gene: .; V gene: TRBV6-5; clone size: once; J gene: TRBJ1-6; CDR3 protein: CASSYSQGPNSPLHF; CDR3 DNA: TGTGCCAGCAGTTACTCGCAGGGCCCCAATTCACCCCTCCACTTT
D gene: TRBD1; V gene: TRBV9; clone size: .; J gene: TRBJ1-3; CDR3 protein: CASSPTGERSGNTIYF; CDR3 DNA: TGTGCCAGCAGCCCGACAGGGGAACGCTCTGGAAACACCATATATTTT
D gene: .; V gene: TRBV28; clone size: .; J gene: TRBJ1-5; CDR3 protein: CASSLRAGVGNQPQHF; CDR3 DNA: TGTGCCAGCAGTTTAAGGGCAGGGGTAGGTAATCAGCCCCAGCATTTT
D gene: TRBD1; V gene: TRBV7-2; clone size: once; J gene: TRBJ1-2; CDR3 protein: CASSQGGFAYGYTF; CDR3 DNA: TGTGCCAGCAGCCAAGGGGGCTTTGCCTATGGCTACACCTTC
D gene: .; V gene: TRBV15; clone size: .; J gene: TRBJ1-3; CDR3 protein: CATSLDSSSGNTIYF; CDR3 DNA: TGTGCCACCAGTCTCGACAGCTCCTCTGGAAACACCATATATTTT
D gene: .; V gene: TRBV3-1/TRBV3-2; clone size: .; J gene: TRBJ2-7; CDR3 protein: CASSQDHSEQGWYEQYF; CDR3 DNA: TGTGCCAGCAGCCAAGATCACAGCGAGCAGGGTTGGTACGAGCAGTACTTC
D gene: TRBD1; V gene: TRBV6-5; clone size: .; J gene: TRBJ1-2; CDR3 protein: CASSYRQGPANGYTF; CDR3 DNA: TGTGCCAGCAGTTACCGACAGGGCCCGGCTAATGGCTACACCTTC
D gene: .; V gene: TRBV19; clone size: .; J gene: TRBJ1-1; CDR3 protein: CASSRVGLAEAFF; CDR3 DNA: TGTGCCAGTAGTAGGGTGGGGCTGGCTGAAGCTTTCTTT
D gene: .; V gene: TRBV3-1/TRBV3-2; clone size: .; J gene: TRBJ1-1; CDR3 protein: CASSQTADTEAFF; CDR3 DNA: TGTGCCAGCAGCCAAACGGCGGACACTGAAGCTTTCTTT
D gene: TRBD1; V gene: TRBV19; clone size: .; J gene: TRBJ2-7; CDR3 protein: CASSVGRDRGHEQYF; CDR3 DNA: TGTGCCAGTAGTGTAGGCCGGGACAGGGGACACGAGCAGTACTTC
D gene: .; V gene: TRBV9; clone size: once; J gene: TRBJ2-5; CDR3 protein: CASSVSASEMRETQYF; CDR3 DNA: TGTGCCAGCAGCGTATCGGCTAGCGAGATGAGAGAGACCCAGTACTTC
D gene: TRBD2; V gene: TRBV7-9; clone size: .; J gene: TRBJ2-5; CDR3 protein: CASSPGLAGLGETQYF; CDR3 DNA: TGTGCCAGCAGCCCGGGACTAGCGGGCCTAGGGGAGACCCAGTACTTC
D gene: .; V gene: TRBV5-6; clone size: .; J gene: TRBJ1-1; CDR3 protein: CASSLPGQGLAEAFF; CDR3 DNA: TGTGCCAGCAGCCTGCCAGGTCAGGGTCTCGCTGAAGCTTTCTTT
D gene: .; V gene: TRBV27; clone size: .; J gene: TRBJ2-1; CDR3 protein: CASSSREDPYNEQFF; CDR3 DNA: TGTGCCAGCAGTTCCAGGGAGGACCCATACAATGAGCAGTTCTTC
D gene: TRBD1; V gene: TRBV27; clone size: .; J gene: TRBJ1-4; CDR3 protein: CASSREGQGEKLFF; CDR3 DNA: TGTGCCAGTTCCCGAGAAGGACAGGGCGAAAAACTGTTTTTT
D gene: .; V gene: TRBV27; clone size: .; J gene: TRBJ2-7; CDR3 protein: CASSLTLPQGFYEQYF; CDR3 DNA: TGTGCCAGCAGTTTAACCCTTCCCCAGGGATTCTACGAGCAGTACTTC
D gene: .; V gene: TRBV7-8; clone size: .; J gene: TRBJ1-5; CDR3 protein: CASSLNRESGQPQHF; CDR3 DNA: TGTGCCAGCAGCCTCAACAGGGAGTCAGGACAGCCCCAGCATTTT
D gene: .; V gene: TRBV6-1; clone size: .; J gene: TRBJ2-3; CDR3 protein: CASSEALRGGTDTQYF; CDR3 DNA: TGTGCCAGCAGTGAAGCCCTCAGGGGCGGCACAGATACGCAGTATTTT
D gene: TRBD1; V gene: TRBV5-5; clone size: once; J gene: TRBJ2-7; CDR3 protein: CASSLRTGGLEQYF; CDR3 DNA: TGTGCCAGCAGCTTAAGGACAGGGGGCCTTGAGCAGTACTTC
D gene: TRBD1; V gene: TRBV6-5; clone size: .; J gene: TRBJ1-6; CDR3 protein: CASRQGAGNSPLHF; CDR3 DNA: TGTGCCAGCAGACAGGGGGCCGGAAATTCACCCCTCCACTTT
D gene: .; V gene: TRBV12-3/TRBV12-4; clone size: once; J gene: TRBJ2-7; CDR3 protein: CASSFPLYEQYF; CDR3 DNA: TGTGCCAGCAGTTTTCCCCTCTACGAGCAGTACTTC
D gene: TRBD1; V gene: TRBV19; clone size: few; J gene: TRBJ1-4; CDR3 protein: CASSTRDRGTSNEKLFF; CDR3 DNA: TGTGCCAGTAGTACACGGGACAGGGGGACGAGTAATGAAAAACTGTTTTTT
D gene: .; V gene: TRBV6-1; clone size: once; J gene: TRBJ2-3; CDR3 protein: CASSDNNRATDTQYF; CDR3 DNA: TGTGCCAGCAGTGATAATAACAGGGCTACAGATACGCAGTATTTT
D gene: TRBD1; V gene: TRBV3-1/TRBV3-2; clone size: once; J gene: TRBJ2-7; CDR3 protein: CASSQGTESYEQYF; CDR3 DNA: TGTGCCAGCAGCCAGGGGACAGAGTCCTACGAGCAGTACTTC
D gene: TRBD1; V gene: TRBV7-8; clone size: .; J gene: TRBJ1-5; CDR3 protein: CASSYRDSLSNQPQHF; CDR3 DNA: TGTGCCAGCAGCTACCGGGACAGCCTTAGCAATCAGCCCCAGCATTTT
D gene: .; V gene: TRBV7-2; clone size: .; J gene: TRBJ2-2; CDR3 protein: CASSFAANTGELFF; CDR3 DNA: TGTGCCAGCAGCTTCGCAGCGAACACCGGGGAGCTGTTTTTT
D gene: TRBD1; V gene: TRBV19; clone size: .; J gene: TRBJ1-1; CDR3 protein: CASRRDRVKAEAFF; CDR3 DNA: TGTGCCAGTAGGAGGGACAGGGTGAAGGCTGAAGCTTTCTTT
D gene: .; V gene: TRBV6-6; clone size: .; J gene: TRBJ2-1; CDR3 protein: CASSSGGAYNEQFF; CDR3 DNA: TGTGCCAGCAGTTCGGGCGGGGCTTACAATGAGCAGTTCTTC